The 2 T cell receptor beta chains reported below all come from one sample, sequenced in a study of shared clonotypes between healthy human individuals. The assay was immunoSEQ multiplex PCR, and TCRdb's table has in-frame clones only and misses some. The data hold some 2,000,000 clones, with 85% to 95% observed a single time. Sequenced: naive CD4+ T cells sorted from blood. Sample subset: CD45RA+ positively selected. These receptors were taken from a man aged 18 to 29 in good health.

The V call is TRBV5-1, the J call TRBJ1-5, with 12 positions matching TRBD1. This CDR3 spans 16 amino acids. Germline lookup yields CDR1 SGHRS and CDR2 YFSETQ. The J segment lost 5 bases and the V segment lost 2 bases, leaving 5 bases of the junction unmatched. The CDR3 loop is CASSLTGQGADQPQHF. The CDR3 bases are TGCGCCAGCAGCTTAACGGGACAGGGGGCTGATCAGCCCCAGCATTTT.

The gene calls are TRBV11-3 and TRBJ1-3; 7 positions match TRBD1. The CDR3 consists of 17 residues. Per the germline V gene, CDR1 is SGHNT and CDR2 is YENEEA. With V trimmed by 3 bases and J by 2 bases, 10 bases remained unmatched. The CDR3 DNA follows: TGTGCCAGCAGCTTTCCGTACACAGGGGAAACTGGAAACACCATATATTTT. Translated: CASSFPYTGETGNTIYF.